This TCR beta chain is drawn from a study of blood T cells in healthy people across ages. Study-wide findings and caveats: Researchers judged that diversity estimates from one million T cells fell short of true values. Roughly linearly, TCR beta diversity per million T cells fell as age increased.

This clonotype occurred once. Its target is unknown. Sequence at one end of the junction differs from germline and may be a read error. The CDR3 sequence is 15 residues long. Germline loops: CDR1 SEHNR, CDR2 FQNEAQ (reference sequence). Combining a sample-barcoded 5' primer with a J-beta primer mix, a second PCR ran for roughly 6 to 11 cycles. Tagging of each cDNA molecule was performed by a template-switch adaptor with 12 random nucleotides. Each CDR3 protein gets one entry after TCRdb re-called the 5' RACE reads with MiXCR. Here the sample spans fewer than 1 million distinct CDR3 sequences, more than 40% being singletons.

The chain is built from TRBV7-9 and TRBJ2-3; D unclear. Sequences were obtained from blood. The receptor was derived from a man in his sixties in good health. CDR3: CANSLLSISTDTQYF. The CDR3 coding sequence is TGTGCCAACAGCTTACTCAGTATAAGCACAGATACGCAGTATTTT.